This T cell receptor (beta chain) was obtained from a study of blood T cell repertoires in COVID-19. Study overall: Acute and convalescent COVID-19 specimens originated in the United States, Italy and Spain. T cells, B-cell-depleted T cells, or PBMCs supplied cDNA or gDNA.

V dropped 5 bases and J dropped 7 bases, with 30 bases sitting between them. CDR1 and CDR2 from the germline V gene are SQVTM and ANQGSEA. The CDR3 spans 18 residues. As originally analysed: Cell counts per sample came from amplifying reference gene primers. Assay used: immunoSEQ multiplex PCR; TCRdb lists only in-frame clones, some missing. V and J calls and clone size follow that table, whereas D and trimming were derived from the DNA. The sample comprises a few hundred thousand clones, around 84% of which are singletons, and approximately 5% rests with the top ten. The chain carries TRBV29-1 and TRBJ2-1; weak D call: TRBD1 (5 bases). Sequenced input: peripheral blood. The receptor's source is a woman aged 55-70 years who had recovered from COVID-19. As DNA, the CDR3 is TGCAGCGTTCGCCCGCGGCAGGGTGTCGTAAGTGTACTAAATGAGCAGTTCTTC. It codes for CSVRPRQGVVSVLNEQFF.